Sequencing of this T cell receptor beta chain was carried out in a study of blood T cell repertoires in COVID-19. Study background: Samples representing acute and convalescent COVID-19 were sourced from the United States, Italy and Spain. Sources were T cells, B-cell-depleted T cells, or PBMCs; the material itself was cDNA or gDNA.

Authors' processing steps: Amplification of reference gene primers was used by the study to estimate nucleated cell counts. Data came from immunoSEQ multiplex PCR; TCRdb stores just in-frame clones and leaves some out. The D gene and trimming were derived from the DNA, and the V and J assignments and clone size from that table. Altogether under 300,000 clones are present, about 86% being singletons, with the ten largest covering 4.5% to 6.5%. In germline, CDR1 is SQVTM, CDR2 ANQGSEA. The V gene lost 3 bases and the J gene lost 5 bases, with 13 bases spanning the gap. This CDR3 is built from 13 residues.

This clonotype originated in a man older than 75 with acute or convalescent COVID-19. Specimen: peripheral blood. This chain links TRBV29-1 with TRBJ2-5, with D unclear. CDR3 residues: CSVDSRVLETQYF. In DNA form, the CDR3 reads TGCAGCGTTGATAGTCGCGTTTTGGAGACCCAGTACTTC.